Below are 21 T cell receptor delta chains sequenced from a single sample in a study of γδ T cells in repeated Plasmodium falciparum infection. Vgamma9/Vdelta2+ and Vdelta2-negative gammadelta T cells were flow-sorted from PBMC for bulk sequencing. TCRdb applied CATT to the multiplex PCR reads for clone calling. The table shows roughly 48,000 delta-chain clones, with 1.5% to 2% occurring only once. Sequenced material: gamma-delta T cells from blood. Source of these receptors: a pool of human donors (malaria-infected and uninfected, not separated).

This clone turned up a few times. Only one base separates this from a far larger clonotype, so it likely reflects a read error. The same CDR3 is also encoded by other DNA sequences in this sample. The CDR3 DNA sequence: TGTGCTCTTGTGTTCGGCCCTCTGGGGGATATCTCTAAACTCATCTTT. It encodes CALVFGPLGDISKLIF. V usage is TRDV1 and J usage is TRDJ1; 10 bases map to TRDD3. Germline matching of the DNA provided the J gene here, since TCRdb leaves it blank. With V trimmed by 7 bases and J by 7 bases, 15 bases remained unmatched. CDR1 and CDR2 (germline): TSWWSYY, QGS. There are 16 residues in the CDR3.

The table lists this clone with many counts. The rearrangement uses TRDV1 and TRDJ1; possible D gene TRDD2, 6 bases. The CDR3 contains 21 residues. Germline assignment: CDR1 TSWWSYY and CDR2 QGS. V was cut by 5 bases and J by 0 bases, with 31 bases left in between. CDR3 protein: CALGSRPTGRWAFAYTDKLIF. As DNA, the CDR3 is TGTGCTCTTGGGTCACGTCCTACAGGCAGATGGGCCTTCGCTTACACCGATAAACTCATCTTT.

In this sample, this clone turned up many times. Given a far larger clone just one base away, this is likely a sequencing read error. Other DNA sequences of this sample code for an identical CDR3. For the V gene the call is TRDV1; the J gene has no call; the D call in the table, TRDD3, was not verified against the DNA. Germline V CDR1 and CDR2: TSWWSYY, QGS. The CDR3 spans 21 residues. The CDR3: CALGEHMAAYWGARWTDKLIF. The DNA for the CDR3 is TGTGCTCTTGGGGAACATATGGCGGCCTACTGGGGGGCCCGGTGGACCGATAAGCTCATCTTT.

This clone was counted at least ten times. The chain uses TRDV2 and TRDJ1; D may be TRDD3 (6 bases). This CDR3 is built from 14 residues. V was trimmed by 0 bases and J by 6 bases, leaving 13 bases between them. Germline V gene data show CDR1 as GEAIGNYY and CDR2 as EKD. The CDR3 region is CACDTLLGRNKLIF. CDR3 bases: TGTGCCTGTGACACCCTTCTGGGGCGGAATAAACTCATCTTT.

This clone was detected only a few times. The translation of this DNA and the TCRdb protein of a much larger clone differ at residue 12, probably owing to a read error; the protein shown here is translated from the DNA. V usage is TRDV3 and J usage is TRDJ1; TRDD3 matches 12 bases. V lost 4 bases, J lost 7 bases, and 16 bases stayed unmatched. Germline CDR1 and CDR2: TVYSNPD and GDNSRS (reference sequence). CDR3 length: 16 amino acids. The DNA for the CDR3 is TGTGCCTCGGGGCCATACTGGGGGATACAACCCGGTAAACTCATCTTT. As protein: CASGPYWGIQPGKLIF.

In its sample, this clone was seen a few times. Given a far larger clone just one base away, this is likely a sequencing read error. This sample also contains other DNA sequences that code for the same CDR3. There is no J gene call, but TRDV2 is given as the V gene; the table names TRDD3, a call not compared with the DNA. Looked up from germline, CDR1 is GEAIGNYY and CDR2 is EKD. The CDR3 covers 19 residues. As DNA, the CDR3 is TGTGCCTGTGACACCGCTGGGGGCCCTCGATCCTGGGACACCCGACAGATGTTCTTC. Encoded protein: CACDTAGGPRSWDTRQMFF.

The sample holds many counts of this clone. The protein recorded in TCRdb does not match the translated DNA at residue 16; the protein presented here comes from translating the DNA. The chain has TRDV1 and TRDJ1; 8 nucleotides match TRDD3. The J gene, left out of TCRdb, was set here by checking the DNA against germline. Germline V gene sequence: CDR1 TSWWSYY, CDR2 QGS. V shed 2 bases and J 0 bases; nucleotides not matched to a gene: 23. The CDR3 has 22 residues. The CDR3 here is CALGESHALRIRGIENTDKLIF. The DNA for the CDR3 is TGTGCTCTTGGGGAATCTCACGCCCTACGCATTCGGGGGATAGAGAACACCGATAAACTCATCTTT.

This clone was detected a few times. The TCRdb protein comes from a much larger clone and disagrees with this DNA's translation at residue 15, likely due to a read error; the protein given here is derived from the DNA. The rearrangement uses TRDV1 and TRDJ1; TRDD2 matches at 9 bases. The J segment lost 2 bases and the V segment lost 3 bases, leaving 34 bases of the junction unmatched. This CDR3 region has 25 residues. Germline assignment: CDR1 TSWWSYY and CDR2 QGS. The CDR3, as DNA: TGTGCTCTTGGGGAGCGTCCTTCCTACGGATGCGACGGTATCTTTCCCGAAGAGCCTACCGATAAACTCATCTTT. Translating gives CALGERPSYGCDGIFPEEPTDKLIF.

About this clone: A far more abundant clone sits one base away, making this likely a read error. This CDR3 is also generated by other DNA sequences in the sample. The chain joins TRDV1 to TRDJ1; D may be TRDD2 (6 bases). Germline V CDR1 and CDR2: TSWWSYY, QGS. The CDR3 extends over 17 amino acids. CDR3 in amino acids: CALGEPPFLAKNDKLIF. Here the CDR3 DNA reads TGTGCTCTTGGGGAACCCCCTTTCCTAGCGAAAAACGATAAGCTCATCTTT.

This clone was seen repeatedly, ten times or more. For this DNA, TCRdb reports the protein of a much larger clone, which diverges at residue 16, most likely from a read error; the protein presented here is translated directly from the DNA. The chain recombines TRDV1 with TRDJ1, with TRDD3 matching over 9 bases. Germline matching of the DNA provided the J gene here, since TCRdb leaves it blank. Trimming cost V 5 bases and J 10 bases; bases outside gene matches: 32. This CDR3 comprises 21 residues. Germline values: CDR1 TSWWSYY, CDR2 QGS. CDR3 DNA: TGTGCTCTTGGGCTCCCGTTCCTACCGGCAGGTCTGGGGGATCGCAAGCGGGGACTCATCTTT. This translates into CALGLPFLPAGLGDRKRGLIF.

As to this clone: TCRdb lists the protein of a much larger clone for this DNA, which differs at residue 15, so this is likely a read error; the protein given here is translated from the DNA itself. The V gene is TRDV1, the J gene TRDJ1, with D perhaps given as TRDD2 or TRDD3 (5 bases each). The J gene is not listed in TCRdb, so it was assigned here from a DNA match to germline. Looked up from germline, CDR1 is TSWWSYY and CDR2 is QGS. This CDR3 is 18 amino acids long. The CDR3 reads CALGELRSPTPGTDTLIF. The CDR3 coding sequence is TGTGCTCTTGGGGAGCTTAGGTCCCCTACTCCGGGTACCGATACACTCATCTTT.

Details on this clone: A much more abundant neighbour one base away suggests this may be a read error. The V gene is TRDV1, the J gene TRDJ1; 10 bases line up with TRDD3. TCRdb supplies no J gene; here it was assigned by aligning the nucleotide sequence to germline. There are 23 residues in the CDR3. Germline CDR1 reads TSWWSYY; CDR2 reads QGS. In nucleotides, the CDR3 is TGCGCTCTTGGGAATCGTCGACGGCTTCCTCTGGGGGGGATACGGGGAAGCACCGATAAACTCATCTTT. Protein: CALGNRRRLPLGGIRGSTDKLIF.

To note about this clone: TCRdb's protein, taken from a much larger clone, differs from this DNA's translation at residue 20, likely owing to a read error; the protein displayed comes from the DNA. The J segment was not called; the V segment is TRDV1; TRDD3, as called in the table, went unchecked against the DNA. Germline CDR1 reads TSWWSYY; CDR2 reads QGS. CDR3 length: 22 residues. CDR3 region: CALGELPPLKSTGGYRARPPIF. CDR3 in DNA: TGTGCTCTTGGGGAGCTTCCCCCTCTAAAGAGTACTGGGGGATACAGAGCCAGACCCCCGATCTTT.

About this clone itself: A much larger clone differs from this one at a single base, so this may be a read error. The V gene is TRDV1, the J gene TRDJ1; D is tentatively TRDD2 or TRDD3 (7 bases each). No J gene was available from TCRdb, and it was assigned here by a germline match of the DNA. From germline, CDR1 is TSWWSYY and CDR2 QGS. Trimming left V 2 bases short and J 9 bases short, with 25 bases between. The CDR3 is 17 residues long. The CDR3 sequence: CALGEIFLAGGLRELIF. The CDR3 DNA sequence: TGTGCTCTTGGGGAAATCTTCCTAGCTGGGGGTCTGCGGGAACTCATCTTT.

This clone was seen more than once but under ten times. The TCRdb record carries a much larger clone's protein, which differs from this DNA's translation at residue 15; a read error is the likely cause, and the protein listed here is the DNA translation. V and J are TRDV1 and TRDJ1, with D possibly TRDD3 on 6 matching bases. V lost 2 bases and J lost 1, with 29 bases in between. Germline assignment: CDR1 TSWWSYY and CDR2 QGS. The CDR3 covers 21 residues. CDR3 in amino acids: CALGEFSPAHRGFRCTDKLIF. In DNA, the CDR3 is TGTGCTCTTGGGGAATTTAGCCCAGCACACCGGGGATTCAGATGCACCGATAAACTCATCTTT.

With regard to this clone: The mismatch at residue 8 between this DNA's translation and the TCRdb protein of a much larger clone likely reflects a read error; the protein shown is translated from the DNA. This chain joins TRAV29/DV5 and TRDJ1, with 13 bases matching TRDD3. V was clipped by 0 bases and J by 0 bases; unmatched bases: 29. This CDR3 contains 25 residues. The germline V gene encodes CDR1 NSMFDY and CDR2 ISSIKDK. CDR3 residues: CAASDTLHTYTGGYVQPLYTDKLIF. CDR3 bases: TGTGCAGCAAGCGATACCCTTCATACTTATACTGGGGGATACGTACAACCCCTGTACACCGATAAACTCATCTTT. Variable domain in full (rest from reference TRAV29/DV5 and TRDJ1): DQQVKQNSPSLSVQEGRISILNCDYTNSMFDYFLWYKKYPAEGPTFLISISSIKDKNEDGRFTVFLNKSAKHLSLHIVPSQPGDSAVYFCAASDTLHTYTGGYVQPLYTDKLIFGKGTRVTVEP.

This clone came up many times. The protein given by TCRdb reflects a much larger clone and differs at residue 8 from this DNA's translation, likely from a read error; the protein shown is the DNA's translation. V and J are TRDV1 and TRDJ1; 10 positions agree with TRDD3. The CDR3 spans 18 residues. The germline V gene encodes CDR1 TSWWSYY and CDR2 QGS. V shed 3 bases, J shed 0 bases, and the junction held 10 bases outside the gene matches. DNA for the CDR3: TGTGCTCTTGGGGACGGCTCCGGGGGGATACGAGACACCGATAAACTCATCTTT. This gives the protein CALGDGSGGIRDTDKLIF.

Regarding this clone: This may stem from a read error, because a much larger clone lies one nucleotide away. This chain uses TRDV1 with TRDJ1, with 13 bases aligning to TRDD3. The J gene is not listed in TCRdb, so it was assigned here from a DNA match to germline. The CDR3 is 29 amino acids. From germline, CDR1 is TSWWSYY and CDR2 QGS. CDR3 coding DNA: TGCGCTCTTGGGGGCGACGAGGCCTTCCTACTGATCTACTGGGGGATACGCCACGCGCGGAATCGGTACACCGATAAACTCATCTTT. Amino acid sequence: CALGGDEAFLLIYWGIRHARNRYTDKLIF.

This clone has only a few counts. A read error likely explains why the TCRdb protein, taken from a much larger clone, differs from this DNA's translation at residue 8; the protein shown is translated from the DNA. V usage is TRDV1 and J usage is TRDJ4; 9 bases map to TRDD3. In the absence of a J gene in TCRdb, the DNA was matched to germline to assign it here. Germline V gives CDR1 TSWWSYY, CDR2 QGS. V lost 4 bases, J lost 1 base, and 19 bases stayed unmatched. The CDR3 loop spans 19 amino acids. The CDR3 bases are TGTGCTCTTGGGGTGAGCTTCCACCCCCGTACTGGGGGAGACAGACCCCTGATCTTT. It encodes CALGVSFHPRTGGDRPLIF.

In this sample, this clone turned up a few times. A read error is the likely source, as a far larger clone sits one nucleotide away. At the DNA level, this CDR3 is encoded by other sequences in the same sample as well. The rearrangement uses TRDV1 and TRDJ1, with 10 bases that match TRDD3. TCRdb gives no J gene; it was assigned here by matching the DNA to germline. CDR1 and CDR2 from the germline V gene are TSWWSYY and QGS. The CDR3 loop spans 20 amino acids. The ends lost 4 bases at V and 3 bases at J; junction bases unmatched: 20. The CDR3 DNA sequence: TGTGCTCTTGGGGGGGCCCATGGGTTGGGGGATACAAGAGGTGCCGATAAACTCATCTTT. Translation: CALGGAHGLGDTRGADKLIF.

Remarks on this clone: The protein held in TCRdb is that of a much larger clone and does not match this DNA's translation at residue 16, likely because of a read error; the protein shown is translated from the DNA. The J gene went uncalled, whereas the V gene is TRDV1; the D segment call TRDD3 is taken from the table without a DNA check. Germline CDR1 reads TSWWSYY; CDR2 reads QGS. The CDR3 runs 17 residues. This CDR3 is CALGDLTGGPAPDKLTF. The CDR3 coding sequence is TGTGCTCTTGGGGATCTCACAGGGGGCCCTGCACCCGATAAACTCACCTTT.